This entry describes one T cell receptor beta chain. Its cognate antigen is unknown. This specimen includes other DNA sequences encoding the same CDR3. The data stem from a study of cytomegalovirus exposure and HLA in healthy donors. General observations from the study: In a later analysis, HLA-associated beta chains showed higher expansion and lower generation probabilities than comparable chains.

A multiplex PCR was run with 60 Vbeta primers and 13 Jbeta primers. Measured with immunoSEQ multiplex PCR; TCRdb has only the in-frame clones, and not every one. The sample records more than 140,000 clones, roughly four fifths being singletons. Sequencing was done on a sample of PBMCs. This clonotype was obtained from a man under 40 in good health and CMV-seropositive.

The CDR3 bases are TGTGCCAGTAGTACCCATTCTGGAAACACCATATATTTT. It encodes CASSTHSGNTIYF. The rearrangement joins TRBV19 to TRBJ1-3; D not certain. Per the germline V gene, CDR1 is LNHDA and CDR2 is SQIVND (reference sequence). V lost 4 bases and J lost 1, with 5 bases in between. The CDR3 runs 13 residues.